A selection of T cell receptor beta chains follows, all from one sample in a study of T cell repertoires in cytomegalovirus infection. TCRdb re-analysed the reads in MiXCR, keeping a single row per CDR3 protein. The table lists about 740,000 distinct CDR3 sequences, under 40% of them singletons, with roughly 2.8% in the top ten. The sample consisted of PBMCs. The source is a human donor in good health (CMV status not recorded). Some clones in this sample may be carry-over from other donors' samples. Both conserved end residues are trimmed from each CDR3. The order of the fields is V gene, J gene, CDR3 protein.

TRBV29-1	TRBJ1-1	SVLRDTGSEAF
TRBV7-9	TRBJ1-2	ASRQTGGISYGYT
TRBV7-2	TRBJ2-7	AIRRGQGGYEQY
TRBV6-6	TRBJ2-1	ASSLWDSRYNEQF
TRBV6-6	TRBJ1-6	ATYRDSTSPLH
TRBV15	TRBJ2-3	ATSRDQPSGGTDTQY
TRBV20-1	TRBJ1-6	SPSDGHSPLH
TRBV25-1	TRBJ2-1	ASSEYTDEQF
TRBV3-1	TRBJ1-1	ASRAHRDRGTEAF
TRBV5-1	TRBJ2-1	ASSLAWGQGEQF
TRBV7-8	TRBJ1-2	ASSLVLGARANYGYT
TRBV7-2	TRBJ1-5	ASRLEGDSTQPHH
TRBV28	TRBJ1-3	ASSLSGTGSGNTIY
TRBV6-1	TRBJ2-7	ASSYTTSYEQY
TRBV7-8	TRBJ1-2	ASSLVGQYNYGYT
TRBV6-8	TRBJ1-2	ASSYSTSYGYT
TRBV6-1	TRBJ2-6	ASSVWEGANVLT
TRBV7-6	TRBJ2-7	ASSQGVLASATGEQY
TRBV6-1	TRBJ2-7	ASSEKAFRTGALYEQY
TRBV19	TRBJ1-1	ASSIETVMNTEAF
TRBV7-8	TRBJ2-5	ARTLKGGRGTPQETQY
TRBV24-1	TRBJ1-5	ATSALGSNQPQH
TRBV20-1	TRBJ2-2	SARLAGEVGELF
TRBV28	TRBJ2-7	ASSGVGQVEEQY
TRBV4-1	TRBJ1-2	ASSQDRGGGYT
TRBV6-1	TRBJ2-7	ASIRTGSYEQY
TRBV5-4	TRBJ1-1	ASSTGGGPILNTEAF
TRBV6-1	TRBJ1-5	ASSRASGGWGQPQH
TRBV20-1	TRBJ2-3	SAGTSGIGNTQY
TRBV20-1	TRBJ2-7	SAPQGARYEQY
TRBV7-8	TRBJ2-5	ASSPATGSQY
TRBV7-3	TRBJ2-2	ASSGAGGNTGELF
TRBV5-1	TRBJ2-7	ASSWIPGQGNYEQY
TRBV2	TRBJ1-5	ASSLAHMSNQPQH
TRBV7-6	TRBJ2-1	ASSLTRADEQF
TRBV12-3/TRBV12-4	TRBJ1-6	ASSLYRGFNSPLH
TRBV10-3	TRBJ2-7	AISEKKSYEQY
TRBV4-1	TRBJ2-7	ASSQPGLAREQY
TRBV7-2	TRBJ1-6	ASSLASSGYSNSPLH
TRBV7-9	TRBJ2-5	ASSLRGRGQY
TRBV27	TRBJ1-2	ASSYRQPPNYGYT